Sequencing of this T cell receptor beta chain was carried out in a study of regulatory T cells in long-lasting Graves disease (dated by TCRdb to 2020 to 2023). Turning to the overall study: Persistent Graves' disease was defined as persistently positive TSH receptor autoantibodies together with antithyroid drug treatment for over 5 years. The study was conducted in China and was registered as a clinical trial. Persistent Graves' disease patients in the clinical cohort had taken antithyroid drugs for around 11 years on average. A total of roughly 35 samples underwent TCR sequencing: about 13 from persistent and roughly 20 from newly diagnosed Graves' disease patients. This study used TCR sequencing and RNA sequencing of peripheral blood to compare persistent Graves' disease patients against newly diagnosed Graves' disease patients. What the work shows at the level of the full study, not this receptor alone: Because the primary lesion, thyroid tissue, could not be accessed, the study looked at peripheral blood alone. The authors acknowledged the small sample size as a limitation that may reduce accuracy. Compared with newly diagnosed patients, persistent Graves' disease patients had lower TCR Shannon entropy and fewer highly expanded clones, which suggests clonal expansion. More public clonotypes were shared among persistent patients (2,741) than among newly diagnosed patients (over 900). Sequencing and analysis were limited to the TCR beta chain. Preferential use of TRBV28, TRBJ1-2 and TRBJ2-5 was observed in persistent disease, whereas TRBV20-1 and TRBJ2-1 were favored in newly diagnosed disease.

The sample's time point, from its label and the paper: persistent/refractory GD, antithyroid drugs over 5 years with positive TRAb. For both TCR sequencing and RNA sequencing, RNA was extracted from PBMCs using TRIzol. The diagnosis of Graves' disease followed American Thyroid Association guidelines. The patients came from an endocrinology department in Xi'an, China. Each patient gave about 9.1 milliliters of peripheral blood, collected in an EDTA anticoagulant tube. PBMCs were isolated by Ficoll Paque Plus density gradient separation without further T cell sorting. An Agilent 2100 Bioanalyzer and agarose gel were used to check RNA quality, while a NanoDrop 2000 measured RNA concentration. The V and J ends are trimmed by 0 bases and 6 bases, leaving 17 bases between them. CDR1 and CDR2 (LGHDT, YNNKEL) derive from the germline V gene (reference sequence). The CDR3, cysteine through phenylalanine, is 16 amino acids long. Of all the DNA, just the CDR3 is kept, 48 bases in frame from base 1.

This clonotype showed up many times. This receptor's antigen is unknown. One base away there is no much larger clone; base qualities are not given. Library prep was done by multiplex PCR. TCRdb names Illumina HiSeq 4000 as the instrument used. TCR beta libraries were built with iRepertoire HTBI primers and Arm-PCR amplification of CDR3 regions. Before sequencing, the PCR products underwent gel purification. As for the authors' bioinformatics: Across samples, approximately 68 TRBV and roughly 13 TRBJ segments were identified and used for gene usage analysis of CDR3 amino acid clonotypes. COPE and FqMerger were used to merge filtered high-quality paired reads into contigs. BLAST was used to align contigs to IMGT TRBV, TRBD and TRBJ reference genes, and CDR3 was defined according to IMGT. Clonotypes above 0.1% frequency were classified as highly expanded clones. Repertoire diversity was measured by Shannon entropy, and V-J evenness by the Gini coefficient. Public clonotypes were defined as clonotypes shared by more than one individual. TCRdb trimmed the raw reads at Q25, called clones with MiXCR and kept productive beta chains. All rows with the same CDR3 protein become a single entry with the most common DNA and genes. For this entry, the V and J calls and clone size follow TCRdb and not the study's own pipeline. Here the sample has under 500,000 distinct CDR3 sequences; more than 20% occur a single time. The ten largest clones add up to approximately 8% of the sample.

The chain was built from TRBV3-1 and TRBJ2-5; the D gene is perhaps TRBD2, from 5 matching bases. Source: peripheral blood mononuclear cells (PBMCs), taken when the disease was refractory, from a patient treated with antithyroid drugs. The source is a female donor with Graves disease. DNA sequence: TGTGCCAGCAGCCAAGATCGGCTAGCTTTCTTACAGACCCAGTACTTC. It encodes CASSQDRLAFLQTQYF.